Below are 15 T cell receptor beta chains sequenced from a single sample in a study. TCRdb reprocessed the RT-PCR reads with MiXCR, giving one entry per CDR3 protein. The table has about 700,000 distinct CDR3 sequences, 13% to 15% seen once. The sample taken for sequencing was memory CD4+ T cells from blood. The source is a female donor in good health, serving as a healthy control.

There are a few counts of this clonotype. The gene calls are TRBV20-1 and TRBJ2-7; D is unresolved. V was clipped by 0 bases and J by 3 bases, with 12 bases between them. Germline V gene data show CDR1 as DFQATT and CDR2 as SNEGSKA (reference sequence). CDR3 size: 14 residues. CDR3 in amino acids: CSARDEFFLYEQYF. The CDR3 DNA sequence: TGCAGTGCTAGAGACGAATTTTTCCTCTACGAGCAGTACTTC.

The chain recombines TRBV6-1 with TRBJ2-1; 9 bases are a match to TRBD1. CDR3 length: 15 residues. J lost 3 bases, V lost 6 bases, and 6 bases had no gene match. Germline V gives CDR1 MNHNS, CDR2 SASEGT. The CDR3 loop is CASRRGQGIYNEQFF. The CDR3 DNA reads TGTGCCAGCAGGCGGGGACAGGGAATCTACAATGAGCAGTTCTTC.

This chain connects TRBV5-1 to TRBJ1-2; D not certain. Per the germline V gene, CDR1 is SGHRS and CDR2 is YFSETQ. The CDR3 is 16 amino acids. V lost 0 bases, J lost 4 bases, and 16 bases lay in between. CDR3 DNA sequence: TGCGCCAGCAGCTTGGGGTCGGCCGATAGGATCTATGGCTACACCTTC. Amino acids: CASSLGSADRIYGYTF.

There are many counts of this clonotype. The genes are TRBV6-5 and TRBJ1-4; 8 bases are a match to TRBD1. CDR1 MNHEY and CDR2 SVGAGI come from the germline V gene. Germline trimming cut 2 bases from V and 7 bases from J; bases unmatched to any gene: 0. The CDR3 is 13 residues long. In DNA, the CDR3 is TGTGCCAGCAGTTACGACAGGGGTGAAAAACTGTTTTTT. This gives the protein CASSYDRGEKLFF.

The table lists this clonotype with many counts. The V and J genes are TRBV6-1 and TRBJ1-6; 10 nucleotides match TRBD1. The germline CDR1 and CDR2 sequences are MNHNS and SASEGT. This CDR3 is 15 amino acids long. After removal of 5 bases from V and 8 bases from J, the junction contained 6 bases not matched to a gene. This chain's CDR3 is CASSSLTGGDSPLHF. Here the CDR3 DNA reads TGTGCCAGCAGTAGCTTGACAGGGGGCGATTCACCCCTCCACTTT.

This clonotype was counted ten times or more. CDR3 protein: CASSRSGSWNEQFF. The DNA of the CDR3 is TGTGCCAGCAGTCGGAGCGGGAGCTGGAATGAGCAGTTCTTC. The rearrangement links TRBV27 to TRBJ2-1; TRBD2 matches 8 bases. V lost 5 bases, J lost 7 bases, and 7 bases stayed unmatched. The germline V gene encodes CDR1 MNHEY and CDR2 SMNVEV (reference sequence). The CDR3 runs 14 residues.

In this sample, this clonotype turned up a few times. V and J are TRBV5-8 and TRBJ1-2; 9 bases align to TRBD1. V was pared by 0 bases and J by 0 bases, with 0 bases of the junction left unmatched. There are 15 residues in the CDR3. Germline values: CDR1 SGHTS, CDR2 YDEGEE. The CDR3, as DNA: TGTGCCAGCAGCTTGGGGACAGGGGCTAACTATGGCTACACCTTC. This translates into CASSLGTGANYGYTF.

In its sample, this clonotype was seen a few times. The chain is built from TRBV7-3 and TRBJ2-1; D is undetermined. This CDR3 region has 14 residues. The germline V gene encodes CDR1 SGHTA and CDR2 FQGTGA. Trimming pared 6 bases from V and 0 bases from J, leaving 9 bases between. CDR3 sequence reads: CASSDGNSYNEQFF. CDR3 DNA sequence: TGTGCCAGCAGTGACGGAAACTCCTACAATGAGCAGTTCTTC.

The genes are TRBV20-1 and TRBJ2-1, with 10 bases identical to TRBD2. The CDR3 contains 14 residues. The ends lost 0 bases at V and 10 bases at J; junction bases unmatched: 6. The germline V gene has CDR1 DFQATT and CDR2 SNEGSKA (reference sequence). The CDR3 DNA reads as TGCAGTGCTAGAGATCTGGGGACTAGCGTCGAGCAGTTCTTC. It yields the protein CSARDLGTSVEQFF.

The V and J genes are TRBV20-1 and TRBJ2-1; no firm D call. Germline V gene lookup returns CDR1 DFQATT and CDR2 SNEGSKA (reference sequence). This CDR3 has 13 amino acids. Trimming removed 0 bases at V and 6 bases at J, with 9 bases between. CDR3 protein: CSAREAEPNEQFF. CDR3 nucleotide sequence: TGCAGTGCTAGAGAGGCGGAACCCAATGAGCAGTTCTTC.

This clonotype was picked up a small number of times. The chain carries TRBV11-3 and TRBJ2-3; D gene unclear. This CDR3 has 13 residues. Trimming removed 5 bases from V and 8 bases from J, with 14 bases in between. In germline, CDR1 is SGHNT, CDR2 YENEEA. The CDR3: CASSPLQDGTQYF. The CDR3 DNA follows: TGTGCCAGCAGCCCACTCCAGGATGGTACGCAGTATTTT.

The rearrangement uses TRBV7-3 and TRBJ2-1; TRBD2 aligns across 11 bases. This CDR3 region has 18 residues. The germline gives CDR1 SGHTA, CDR2 FQGTGA. V shed 5 bases, J shed 5 bases, and the junction held 14 bases outside the gene matches. This chain's CDR3 is CASSPMWGGGLADNEQFF. DNA for the CDR3: TGTGCCAGCAGCCCAATGTGGGGGGGGGGACTAGCGGACAATGAGCAGTTCTTC. Supplemented by reference TRBV7-3 and TRBJ2-1, the full variable domain reads GAGVSQTPSNKVTEKGKYVELRCDPISGHTALYWYRQSLGQGPEFLIYFQGTGAADDSGLPNDRFFAVRPEGSVSTLKIQRTERGDSAVYLCASSPMWGGGLADNEQFFGPGTRLTVL.

This clonotype was detected only a few times. The V call is TRBV3-1, the J call TRBJ1-6, with no clear D. This CDR3 is 15 amino acids long. The germline V gene encodes CDR1 LGHDT and CDR2 YNNKEL (reference sequence). Deletions cut 4 bases from V and 5 bases from J, with 12 bases between. CDR3 protein: CASSPREGNNSPLHF. The CDR3 region has the DNA TGTGCCAGCAGCCCCCGGGAGGGCAATAATTCACCCCTCCACTTT. Looking up the rest from reference TRBV3-1 and TRBJ1-6 gives the full variable domain: DTAVSQTPKYLVTQMGNDKSIKCEQNLGHDTMYWYKQDSKKFLKIMFSYNNKELIINETVPNRFSPKSPDKAHLNLHINSLELGDSAVYFCASSPREGNNSPLHFGNGTRLTVT.

This clonotype was recorded a few times. The chain joins TRBV18 to TRBJ1-5, with 7 bases fitting TRBD1. The CDR3 length is 15 residues. The trim removed 2 bases at V and 5 bases at J, leaving 6 bases unmatched. CDR1 KGHSH and CDR2 LQKENI come from the germline V gene. This CDR3 is CASSPIAGGDQPQHF. CDR3 sequence (DNA): TGTGCCAGCTCACCAATCGCAGGGGGGGATCAGCCCCAGCATTTT.

The rearrangement links TRBV7-2 to TRBJ2-3; 7 bases are a match to TRBD2. The CDR3 runs 18 residues. The V and J ends lost 4 bases and 0 bases, in that order; junction bases with no gene match: 13. Germline V CDR1 and CDR2: SGHTA, FQGNSA. The CDR3 here is CASSSKGLTGPSTDTQYF. The CDR3 DNA reads as TGTGCCAGCAGCTCAAAGGGACTAACGGGTCCTAGCACAGATACGCAGTATTTT. The variable domain in full, completed from reference TRBV7-2 and TRBJ2-3, reads GAGVSQSPSNKVTEKGKDVELRCDPISGHTALYWYRQSLGQGLEFLIYFQGNSAPDKSGLPSDRFSAERTGGSVSTLTIQRTQQEDSAVYLCASSSKGLTGPSTDTQYFGPGTRLTVL.